In this sample, the clone carrying this TCR beta chain turned up a few times. Its antigen is undetermined. The CDR3 runs to 14 residues. Between the trimmed V and J ends, which lost 5 bases and 2 bases, there was a span of 10 bases. Germline V CDR1 and CDR2: SGHTA, FQGNSA. The data originate from a study of CD8+ T cells in alopecia areata. Findings of the study overall: Normal skin's resident alphabeta T cells are also sequenced in scalp samples. Normal scalp showed lower clonality than lesional scalp, especially alopecia totalis/universalis.

Sequencing used cDNA as its template, made by extracting RNA and reverse transcribing it. Repertoires were generated with immunoSEQ multiplex PCR, while TCRdb's copy carries only in-frame clones and drops some. The table lists about 140,000 clones, roughly 60% of them singletons. This TCR was recovered from a human donor in good health. Sequences were obtained from CD4+ T cells sorted from blood. The rearrangement uses TRBV7-2 and TRBJ1-5, with D possibly being TRBD1 (5 bases). In nucleotides, the CDR3 is TGTGCCAGCAGCGCCAGGGTGGGCAATCAGCCCCAGCATTTT. Its protein product is CASSARVGNQPQHF. The full variable domain, in which reference TRBV7-2 and TRBJ1-5 provide the parts outside the CDR3, is GAGVSQSPSNKVTEKGKDVELRCDPISGHTALYWYRQSLGQGLEFLIYFQGNSAPDKSGLPSDRFSAERTGGSVSTLTIQRTQQEDSAVYLCASSARVGNQPQHFGDGTRLSIL.